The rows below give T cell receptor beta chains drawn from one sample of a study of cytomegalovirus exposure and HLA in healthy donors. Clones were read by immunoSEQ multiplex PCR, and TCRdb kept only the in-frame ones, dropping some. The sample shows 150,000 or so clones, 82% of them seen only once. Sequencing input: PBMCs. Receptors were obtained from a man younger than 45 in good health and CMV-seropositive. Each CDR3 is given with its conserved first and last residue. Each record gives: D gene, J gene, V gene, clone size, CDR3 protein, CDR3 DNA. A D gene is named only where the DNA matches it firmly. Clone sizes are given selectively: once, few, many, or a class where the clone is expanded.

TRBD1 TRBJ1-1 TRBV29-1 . CSVSTGGRRTEAFF TGCAGCGTTTCAACAGGGGGAAGAAGGACTGAAGCTTTCTTT
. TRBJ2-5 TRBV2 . CASREEGIQTQYF TGTGCCAGCAGGGAGGAAGGGATTCAGACCCAGTACTTC
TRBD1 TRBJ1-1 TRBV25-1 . CASSVHRGVRNTEAFF TGTGCCAGCAGTGTCCACAGGGGGGTGAGGAACACTGAAGCTTTCTTT
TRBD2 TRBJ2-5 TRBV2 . CASRTGTSQETQYF TGTGCCAGCAGGACCGGGACTAGCCAAGAGACCCAGTACTTC
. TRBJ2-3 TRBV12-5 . CASGFITDTQYF TGTGCTAGTGGTTTTATCACAGATACGCAGTATTTT
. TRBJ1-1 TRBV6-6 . CASRLTGENTEAFF TGTGCCAGCAGATTGACAGGCGAGAACACTGAAGCTTTCTTT
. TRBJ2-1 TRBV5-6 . CASSLGLPSGGNEQFF TGTGCCAGCAGCTTGGGTTTACCTAGTGGTGGCAATGAGCAGTTCTTC
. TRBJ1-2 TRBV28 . CASSSPGGSYGYTF TGTGCCAGCAGTTCTCCGGGTGGTTCCTATGGCTACACCTTC
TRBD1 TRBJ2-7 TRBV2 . CASILQGGGYEQYF TGTGCCAGCATTTTACAGGGGGGAGGTTACGAGCAGTACTTC
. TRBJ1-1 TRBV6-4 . CASSEAGKTEAFF TGTGCCAGCAGTGAAGCAGGGAAGACTGAAGCTTTCTTT
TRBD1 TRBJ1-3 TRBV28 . CASSLTGGRSGNTIYF TGTGCCAGCAGTTTGACAGGGGGCCGCTCTGGAAACACCATATATTTT
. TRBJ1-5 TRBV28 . CASSLGGQPQHF TGTGCCAGCAGTTTGGGGGGTCAGCCCCAGCATTTT
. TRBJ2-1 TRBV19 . CASSTLMVPSEQFF TGTGCCAGTAGTACCCTTATGGTCCCCAGTGAGCAGTTCTTC
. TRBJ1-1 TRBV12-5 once CASGLWGGRGEAFF TGTGCTAGTGGTTTGTGGGGGGGGAGAGGTGAAGCTTTCTTT
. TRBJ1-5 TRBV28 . CASSFGSNQPQHF TGTGCCAGCAGTTTCGGTAGCAATCAGCCCCAGCATTTT
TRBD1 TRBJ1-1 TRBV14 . CASSRGGTSEAFF TGTGCCAGCAGCCGAGGGGGCACTAGCGAAGCTTTCTTT
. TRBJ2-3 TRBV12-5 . CASGSPGFDTQYF TGTGCTAGTGGTTCCCCAGGGTTTGATACGCAGTATTTT
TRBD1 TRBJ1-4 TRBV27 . CASSSRTGNEKLFF TGTGCCAGCAGTTCGAGGACAGGGAATGAAAAACTGTTTTTT
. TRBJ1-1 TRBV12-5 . CASGESVTGGTEAFF TGTGCTAGTGGTGAGTCAGTAACGGGGGGAACTGAAGCTTTCTTT
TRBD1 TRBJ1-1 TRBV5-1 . CASIGLQGGEAFF TGCGCCAGCATCGGACTACAGGGGGGTGAAGCTTTCTTT
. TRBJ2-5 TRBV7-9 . CASSLEGFATQYF TGTGCCAGCAGCTTAGAGGGGTTTGCGACCCAGTACTTC
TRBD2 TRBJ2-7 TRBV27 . CASSFGGRRNEQYF TGTGCCAGCAGTTTCGGCGGGAGGAGAAACGAGCAGTACTTC
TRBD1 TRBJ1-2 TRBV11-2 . CASSLGTGGGDSYGYTF TGTGCCAGCAGCTTAGGCACCGGAGGGGGCGACAGCTATGGCTACACCTTC
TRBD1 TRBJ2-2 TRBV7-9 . CASSLQGASVGELFF TGTGCCAGCAGCCTACAGGGGGCTTCGGTCGGGGAGCTGTTTTTT
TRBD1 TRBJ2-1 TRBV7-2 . CASSREQGATYNEQFF TGTGCCAGCAGCCGGGAACAGGGGGCGACGTACAATGAGCAGTTCTTC
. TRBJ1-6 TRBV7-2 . CASSYDSSYNSPLHF TGTGCCAGCAGCTACGACAGCTCCTATAATTCACCCCTCCACTTT
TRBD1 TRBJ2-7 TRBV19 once CASSPGQGALEQYF TGTGCCAGTAGTCCGGGACAGGGGGCTCTCGAGCAGTACTTC
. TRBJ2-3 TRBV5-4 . CASSLGPPGGGDTQYF TGTGCCAGCAGCTTGGGACCCCCCGGGGGAGGAGATACGCAGTATTTT
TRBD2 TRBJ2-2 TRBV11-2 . CASSFSGTGELFF TGTGCCAGCAGCTTTAGCGGGACCGGGGAGCTGTTTTTT
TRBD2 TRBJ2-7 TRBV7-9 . CASSSGTSDYEQYF TGTGCCAGCAGCTCAGGGACTAGCGACTACGAGCAGTACTTC
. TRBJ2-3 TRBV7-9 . CASSLDRDTDTQYF TGTGCCAGCAGCTTAGACCGGGACACAGATACGCAGTATTTT
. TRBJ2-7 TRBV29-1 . CSVERYEQYF TGCAGCGTTGAGCGGTACGAGCAGTACTTC
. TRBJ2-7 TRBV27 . CASSPTVISYEQYF TGTGCCAGCAGTCCGACAGTGATCTCCTACGAGCAGTACTTC
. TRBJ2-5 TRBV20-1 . CSARLEETQYF TGCAGTGCTAGACTAGAAGAGACCCAGTACTTC
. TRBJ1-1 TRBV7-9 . CASSSWGTAGTEAFF TGTGCCAGCAGCTCCTGGGGCACCGCTGGAACTGAAGCTTTCTTT
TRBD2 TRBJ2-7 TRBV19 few CASSTLAGGQYEQYF TGTGCCAGTAGTACTTTAGCGGGAGGGCAATACGAGCAGTACTTC
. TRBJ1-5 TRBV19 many CAIRQGNQPQHF TGTGCCATACGACAGGGCAATCAGCCCCAGCATTTT
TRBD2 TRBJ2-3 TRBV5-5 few CASSLESSGRVVDTQYF TGTGCCAGCAGCTTGGAGTCTAGCGGGAGGGTCGTAGATACGCAGTATTTT
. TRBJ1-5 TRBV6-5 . CASKSLQSNQPQHF TGTGCCAGCAAGTCACTGCAATCCAATCAGCCCCAGCATTTT
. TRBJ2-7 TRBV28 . CASRGGESYEQYF TGTGCCAGCAGGGGGGGAGAAAGCTACGAGCAGTACTTC
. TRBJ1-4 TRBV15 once CATSRDPGLNEKLFF TGTGCCACCAGCAGAGATCCGGGGTTAAATGAAAAACTGTTTTTT
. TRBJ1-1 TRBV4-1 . CASSQRWGDGAFF TGCGCCAGCAGCCAGCGGTGGGGGGATGGGGCTTTCTTT
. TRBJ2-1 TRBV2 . CASEGRKTYNEQFF TGTGCCAGTGAGGGGAGGAAGACCTACAATGAGCAGTTCTTC
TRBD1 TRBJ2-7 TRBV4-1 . CASSPSKGATNYEQYF TGCGCCAGCAGCCCGTCTAAGGGGGCGACCAACTACGAGCAGTACTTC
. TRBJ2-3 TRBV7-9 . CSSSPQAGTDTQYF TGTTCCAGCAGCCCACAGGCAGGGACAGATACGCAGTATTTT
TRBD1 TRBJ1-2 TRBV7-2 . CASSLEGTGDYGYTF TGTGCCAGCAGCTTAGAAGGGACAGGGGACTATGGCTACACCTTC
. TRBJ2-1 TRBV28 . CASSFREIVPYNEQFF TGTGCCAGCAGTTTCCGGGAGATTGTCCCCTACAATGAGCAGTTCTTC
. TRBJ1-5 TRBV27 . CASSLQGQPQHF TGTGCCAGCAGCTTACAGGGTCAGCCCCAGCATTTT
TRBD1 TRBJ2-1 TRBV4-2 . CASSPRQGSYNEQFF TGTGCCAGCAGCCCCCGACAGGGATCCTACAATGAGCAGTTCTTC
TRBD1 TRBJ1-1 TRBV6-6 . CASSYGQGWEAFF TGTGCCAGCAGTTACGGACAGGGTTGGGAAGCTTTCTTT
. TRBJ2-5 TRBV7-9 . CASRPKTEVETQYF TGTGCCAGCAGACCCAAGACAGAAGTGGAGACCCAGTACTTC
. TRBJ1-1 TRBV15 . CATSSSGAEAFF TGTGCCACCAGCAGTTCAGGGGCTGAAGCTTTCTTT
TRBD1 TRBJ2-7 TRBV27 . CASNRQGWDEQYF TGTGCCAGCAATCGACAGGGGTGGGACGAGCAGTACTTC
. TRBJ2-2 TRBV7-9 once CASSLATPRGTGELFF TGTGCCAGCAGCTTAGCCACCCCCCGGGGCACCGGGGAGCTGTTTTTT
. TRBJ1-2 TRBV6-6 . CASSTTGTRGYTF TGTGCCAGCAGTACCACAGGGACGCGGGGCTACACCTTC
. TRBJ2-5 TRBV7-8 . CASSLYSETQYF TGTGCCAGCAGCTTATACTCGGAGACCCAGTACTTC